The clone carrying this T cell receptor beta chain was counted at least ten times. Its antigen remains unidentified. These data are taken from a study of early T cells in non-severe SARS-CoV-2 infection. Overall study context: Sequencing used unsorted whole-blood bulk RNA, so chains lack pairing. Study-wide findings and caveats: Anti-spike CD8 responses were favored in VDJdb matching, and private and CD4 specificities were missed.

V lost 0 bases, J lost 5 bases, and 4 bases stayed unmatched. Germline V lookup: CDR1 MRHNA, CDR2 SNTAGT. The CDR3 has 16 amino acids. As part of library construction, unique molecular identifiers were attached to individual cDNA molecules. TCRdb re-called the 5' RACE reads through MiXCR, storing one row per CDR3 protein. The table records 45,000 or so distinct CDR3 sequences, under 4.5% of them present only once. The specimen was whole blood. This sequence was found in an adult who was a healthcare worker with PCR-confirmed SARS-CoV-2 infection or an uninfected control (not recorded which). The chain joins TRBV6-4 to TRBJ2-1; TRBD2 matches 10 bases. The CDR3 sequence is CASSDSVSGGNNEQFF. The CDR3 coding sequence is TGTGCCAGCAGTGACTCGGTTAGCGGGGGGAACAATGAGCAGTTCTTC.